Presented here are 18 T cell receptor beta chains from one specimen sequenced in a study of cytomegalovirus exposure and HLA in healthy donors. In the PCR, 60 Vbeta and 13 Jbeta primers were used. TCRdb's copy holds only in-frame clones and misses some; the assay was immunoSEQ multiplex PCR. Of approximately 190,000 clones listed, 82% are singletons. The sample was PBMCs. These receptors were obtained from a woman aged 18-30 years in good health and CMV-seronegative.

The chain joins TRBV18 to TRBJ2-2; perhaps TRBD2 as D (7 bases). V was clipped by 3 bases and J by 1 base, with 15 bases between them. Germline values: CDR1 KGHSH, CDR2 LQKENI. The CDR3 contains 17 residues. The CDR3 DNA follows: TGTGCCAGCTCACCCCGAGGGGGGGCGAAGAACACCGGGGAGCTGTTTTTT. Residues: CASSPRGGAKNTGELFF. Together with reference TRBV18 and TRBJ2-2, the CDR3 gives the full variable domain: NAGVMQNPRHLVRRRGQEARLRCSPMKGHSHVYWYRQLPEEGLKFMVYLQKENIIDESGMPKERFSAEFPKEGPSILRIQQVVRGDSAAYFCASSPRGGAKNTGELFFGEGSRLTVL.

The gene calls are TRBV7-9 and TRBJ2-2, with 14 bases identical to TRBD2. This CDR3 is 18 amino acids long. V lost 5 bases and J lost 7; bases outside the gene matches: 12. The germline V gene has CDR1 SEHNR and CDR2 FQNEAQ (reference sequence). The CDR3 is CASSPPTSGRAAVGELFF. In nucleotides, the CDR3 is TGTGCCAGCAGCCCCCCGACTAGCGGGAGGGCCGCCGTCGGGGAGCTGTTTTTT.

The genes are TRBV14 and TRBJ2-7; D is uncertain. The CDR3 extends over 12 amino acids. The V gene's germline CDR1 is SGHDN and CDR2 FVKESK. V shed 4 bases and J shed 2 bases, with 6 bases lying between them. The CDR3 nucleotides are TGTGCCAGCAGCCGACATACCTACGAGCAGTACTTC. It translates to CASSRHTYEQYF.

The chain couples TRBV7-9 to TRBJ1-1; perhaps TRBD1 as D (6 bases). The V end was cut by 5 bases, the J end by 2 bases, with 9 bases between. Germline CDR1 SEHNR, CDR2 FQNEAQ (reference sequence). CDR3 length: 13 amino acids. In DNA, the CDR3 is TGTGCCAGCAGCCGGGACACTAACACTGAAGCTTTCTTT. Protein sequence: CASSRDTNTEAFF.

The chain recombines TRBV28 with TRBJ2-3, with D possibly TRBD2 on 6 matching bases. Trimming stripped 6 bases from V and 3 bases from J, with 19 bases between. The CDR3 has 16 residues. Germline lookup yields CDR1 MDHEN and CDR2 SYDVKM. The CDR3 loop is CASSPPPAGITDTQYF. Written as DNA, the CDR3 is TGTGCCAGCAGCCCCCCCCCGGCGGGAATAACAGATACGCAGTATTTT.

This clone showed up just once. The CDR3 region has the DNA TGTGCCAGTAGTATAGACGGACAGTACGAGCAGTACTTC. Protein product: CASSIDGQYEQYF. The chain employs TRBV19 and TRBJ2-7; D may be TRBD1 (6 bases). With 0 bases removed from V and 4 bases from J, the gap between germline ends came to 7 bases. Germline lookup yields CDR1 LNHDA and CDR2 SQIVND (reference sequence). The CDR3 runs 13 residues.

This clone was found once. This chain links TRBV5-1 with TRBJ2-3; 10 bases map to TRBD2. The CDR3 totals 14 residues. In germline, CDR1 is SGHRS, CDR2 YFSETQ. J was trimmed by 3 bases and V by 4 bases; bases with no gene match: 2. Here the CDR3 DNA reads TGCGCCAGCAGCACGGGACTAGCGACAGATACGCAGTATTTT. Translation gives CASSTGLATDTQYF.

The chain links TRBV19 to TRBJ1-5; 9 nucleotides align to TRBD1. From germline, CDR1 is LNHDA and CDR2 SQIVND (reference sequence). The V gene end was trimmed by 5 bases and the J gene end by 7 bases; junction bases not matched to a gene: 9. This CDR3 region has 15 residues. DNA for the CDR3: TGTGCCAGTAGTTTCCGCGGGACAGGGAGCCAGCCCCAGCATTTT. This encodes CASSFRGTGSQPQHF.

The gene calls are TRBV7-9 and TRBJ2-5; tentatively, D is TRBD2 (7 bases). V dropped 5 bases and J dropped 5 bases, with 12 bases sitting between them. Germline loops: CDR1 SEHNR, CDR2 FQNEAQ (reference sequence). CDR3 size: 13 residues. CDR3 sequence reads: CASSGGAGETQYF. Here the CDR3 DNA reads TGTGCCAGCAGCGGGGGGGCCGGGGAGACCCAGTACTTC. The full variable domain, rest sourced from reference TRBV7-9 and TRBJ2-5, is DTGVSQNPRHKITKRGQNVTFRCDPISEHNRLYWYRQTLGQGPEFLTYFQNEAQLEKSRLLSDRFSAERPKGSFSTLEIQRTEQGDSAMYLCASSGGAGETQYFGPGTRLLVL.

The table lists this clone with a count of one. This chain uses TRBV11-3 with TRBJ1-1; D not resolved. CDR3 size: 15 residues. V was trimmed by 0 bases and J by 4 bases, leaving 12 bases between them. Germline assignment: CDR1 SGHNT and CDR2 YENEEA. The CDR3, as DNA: TGTGCCAGCAGCTTAGATGGAGACGCACTCACTGAAGCTTTCTTT. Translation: CASSLDGDALTEAFF.

The CDR3 DNA reads as TGTGCCAGCAGCTTAGTCGTCCAGGGCTACTACGAGCAGTACTTC. It codes for CASSLVVQGYYEQYF. This chain joins TRBV7-2 and TRBJ2-7; D might be TRBD1 (5 bases). CDR1 is SGHTA, CDR2 FQGNSA, per germline. V was clipped by 1 base and J by 3 bases, with 13 bases between them. This CDR3 comprises 15 residues.

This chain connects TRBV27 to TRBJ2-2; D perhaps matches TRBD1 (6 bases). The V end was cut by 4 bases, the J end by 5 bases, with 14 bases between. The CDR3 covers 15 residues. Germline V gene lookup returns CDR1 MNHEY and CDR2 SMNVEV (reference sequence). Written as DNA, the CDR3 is TGTGCCAGCAGTTCCGGGGTAACAGGGACCGGGGAGCTGTTTTTT. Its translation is CASSSGVTGTGELFF.

CDR3 bases: TGTGCCATCAGTGACCCGCGGAGTGGGAGTTCCTACGAGCAGTACTTC. It yields the protein CAISDPRSGSSYEQYF. This chain joins TRBV10-3 and TRBJ2-7, with D perhaps matching TRBD2 (5 bases). The CDR3 is made up of 16 amino acids. V was shortened by 3 bases and J by 1 base, with 16 bases between the two germline ends. CDR1 is ENHRY, CDR2 SYGVKD, per germline.

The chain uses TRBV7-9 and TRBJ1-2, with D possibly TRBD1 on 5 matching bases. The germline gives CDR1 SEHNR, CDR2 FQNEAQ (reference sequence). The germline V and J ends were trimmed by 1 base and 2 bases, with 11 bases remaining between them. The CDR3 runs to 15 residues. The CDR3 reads CASSLELGGNYGYTF. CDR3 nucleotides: TGTGCCAGCAGCTTAGAACTCGGGGGGAACTATGGCTACACCTTC.

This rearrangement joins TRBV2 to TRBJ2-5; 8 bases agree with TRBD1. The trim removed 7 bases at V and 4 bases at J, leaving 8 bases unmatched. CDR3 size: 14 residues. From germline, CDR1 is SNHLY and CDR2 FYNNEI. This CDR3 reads CASTLGQGRETQYF. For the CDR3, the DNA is TGTGCCAGCACCCTCGGACAGGGACGAGAGACCCAGTACTTC. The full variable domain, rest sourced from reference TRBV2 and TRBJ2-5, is EPEVTQTPSHQVTQMGQEVILRCVPISNHLYFYWYRQILGQKVEFLVSFYNNEISEKSEIFDDQFSVERPDGSNFTLKIRSTKLEDSAMYFCASTLGQGRETQYFGPGTRLLVL.

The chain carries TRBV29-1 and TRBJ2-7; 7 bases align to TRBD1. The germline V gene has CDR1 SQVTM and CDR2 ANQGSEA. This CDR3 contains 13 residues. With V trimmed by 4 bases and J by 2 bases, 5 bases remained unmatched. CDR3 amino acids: CSVGFQGAYEQYF. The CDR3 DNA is TGCAGCGTTGGGTTTCAGGGGGCCTACGAGCAGTACTTC.

The CDR3 here is CASSIMDTQYF. CDR3 in DNA: TGCGCCAGCAGTATTATGGATACGCAGTATTTT. The V and J genes are TRBV5-1 and TRBJ2-3; D unresolved. Trimming removed 5 bases at V and 6 bases at J, with 7 bases between. Germline loops: CDR1 SGHRS, CDR2 YFSETQ. The CDR3 is made up of 11 amino acids. The entire variable domain, with the rest obtained from reference TRBV5-1 and TRBJ2-3, is as follows: KAGVTQTPRYLIKTRGQQVTLSCSPISGHRSVSWYQQTPGQGLQFLFEYFSETQRNKGNFPGRFSGRQFSNSRSEMNVSTLELGDSALYLCASSIMDTQYFGPGTRLTVL.

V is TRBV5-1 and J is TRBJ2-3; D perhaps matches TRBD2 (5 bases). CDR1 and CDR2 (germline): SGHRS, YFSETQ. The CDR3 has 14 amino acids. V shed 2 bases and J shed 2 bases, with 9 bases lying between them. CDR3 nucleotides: TGCGCCAGCAGCTTTAGGACTTACACAGATACGCAGTATTTT. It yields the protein CASSFRTYTDTQYF.